This is a list of T cell receptor beta chains from one sample in a study of T cell clusters in autoimmune cytopenias. With the multiplex PCR reads reprocessed, TCRdb shows one record per CDR3 protein and no DNA. The listing contains some 11,000 distinct CDR3 sequences. These data also formed part of another study, on T cell repertoires in aging, cancer and after chemotherapy.

The sequenced material came from peripheral blood. The receptors derive from a human donor in good health. Each CDR3 is given with its conserved first and last residue. Each record gives: clone size, CDR3 length, V gene, J gene, CDR3 protein. Clone size appears in some rows only: once, few, many, or a class for an expanded clone.

clone_size: -; cdr3_length: 15; v_call: TRBV5-6; j_call: TRBJ2-1; cdr3_aa: CASSLQGASYNEQFF
clone_size: medium-sized; cdr3_length: 12; v_call: TRBV30; j_call: TRBJ2-7; cdr3_aa: CAWKRGQYEQYF
clone_size: medium-sized; cdr3_length: 13; v_call: TRBV7-9; j_call: TRBJ2-7; cdr3_aa: CASSFEDYYEQYF
clone_size: medium-sized; cdr3_length: 14; v_call: TRBV19; j_call: TRBJ1-1; cdr3_aa: CASSMGRLNTEAFF
clone_size: medium-sized; cdr3_length: 13; v_call: TRBV10-3; j_call: TRBJ1-1; cdr3_aa: CAISGRWNTEAFF
clone_size: -; cdr3_length: 14; v_call: TRBV12-3/TRBV12-4; j_call: TRBJ1-5; cdr3_aa: CASSLGNTGQPQHF
clone_size: -; cdr3_length: 16; v_call: TRBV4-1; j_call: TRBJ2-1; cdr3_aa: CASSWTSGGLQGEQFF
clone_size: -; cdr3_length: 14; v_call: TRBV6-1; j_call: TRBJ2-5; cdr3_aa: CASSVTSGGETQYF
clone_size: -; cdr3_length: 15; v_call: TRBV4-1; j_call: TRBJ2-2; cdr3_aa: CASSLEVSNTGELFF
clone_size: -; cdr3_length: 14; v_call: TRBV7-2; j_call: TRBJ2-5; cdr3_aa: CASSLGRGQGTQYF
clone_size: medium-sized; cdr3_length: 12; v_call: TRBV29-1; j_call: TRBJ2-5; cdr3_aa: CSVTGQGETQYF
clone_size: -; cdr3_length: 15; v_call: TRBV18; j_call: TRBJ2-7; cdr3_aa: CASSRPGPTSYEQYF
clone_size: medium-sized; cdr3_length: 15; v_call: TRBV6-1; j_call: TRBJ2-7; cdr3_aa: CASSERRLSSYEQYF
clone_size: -; cdr3_length: 15; v_call: TRBV11-3; j_call: TRBJ2-1; cdr3_aa: CASSRGPVPSNEQFF
clone_size: medium-sized; cdr3_length: 15; v_call: TRBV20-1; j_call: TRBJ2-6; cdr3_aa: CSARGWGAGANVLTF
clone_size: -; cdr3_length: 13; v_call: TRBV5-1; j_call: TRBJ2-7; cdr3_aa: CASTVGGGYEQYF
clone_size: -; cdr3_length: 17; v_call: TRBV9; j_call: TRBJ2-3; cdr3_aa: CASSEARGGGPTDTQYF
clone_size: -; cdr3_length: 15; v_call: TRBV20-1; j_call: TRBJ2-5; cdr3_aa: CSAGSGGGPQETQYF
clone_size: -; cdr3_length: 15; v_call: TRBV6-5; j_call: TRBJ2-1; cdr3_aa: CASSSEGLVLGEQFF
clone_size: medium-sized; cdr3_length: 14; v_call: TRBV19; j_call: TRBJ2-3; cdr3_aa: CASTTGSSTDTQYF
clone_size: -; cdr3_length: 17; v_call: TRBV19; j_call: TRBJ2-4; cdr3_aa: CASSNPQWAPAKNIQYF
clone_size: -; cdr3_length: 13; v_call: TRBV6-1; j_call: TRBJ2-1; cdr3_aa: CASSGAAEDEQFF
clone_size: -; cdr3_length: 14; v_call: TRBV4-1; j_call: TRBJ1-6; cdr3_aa: CASSQGPLNSPLHF
clone_size: -; cdr3_length: 16; v_call: TRBV29-1; j_call: TRBJ2-7; cdr3_aa: CSVAGTGAGHLREQYF
clone_size: -; cdr3_length: 15; v_call: TRBV6-1; j_call: TRBJ1-6; cdr3_aa: CASQGPSSYNSPLHF
clone_size: medium-sized; cdr3_length: 17; v_call: TRBV7-2; j_call: TRBJ2-3; cdr3_aa: CASSSRLAGGSTDTQYF
clone_size: medium-sized; cdr3_length: 14; v_call: TRBV18; j_call: TRBJ2-7; cdr3_aa: CASSPDRSSYEQYF
clone_size: medium-sized; cdr3_length: 14; v_call: TRBV20-1; j_call: TRBJ2-5; cdr3_aa: CSAPRAGSKETQYF
clone_size: -; cdr3_length: 18; v_call: TRBV9; j_call: TRBJ2-3; cdr3_aa: CASSGDVAGRGGTDTQYF
clone_size: -; cdr3_length: 14; v_call: TRBV5-1; j_call: TRBJ2-3; cdr3_aa: CASSGRLNTDTQYF
clone_size: medium-sized; cdr3_length: 15; v_call: TRBV6-1; j_call: TRBJ2-1; cdr3_aa: CASRSGTGGWDEQFF
clone_size: -; cdr3_length: 15; v_call: TRBV9; j_call: TRBJ1-5; cdr3_aa: CASSVSLGLNQPQHF
clone_size: -; cdr3_length: 17; v_call: TRBV20-1; j_call: TRBJ2-7; cdr3_aa: CSAREKAGGLFFYEQYF
clone_size: -; cdr3_length: 15; v_call: TRBV7-2; j_call: TRBJ2-1; cdr3_aa: CASSLGPPEVNEQFF
clone_size: -; cdr3_length: 11; v_call: TRBV7-9; j_call: TRBJ1-2; cdr3_aa: CASSPSYGYTF
clone_size: medium-sized; cdr3_length: 14; v_call: TRBV27; j_call: TRBJ2-7; cdr3_aa: CASSVRGGPYEQYF
clone_size: -; cdr3_length: 15; v_call: TRBV20-1; j_call: TRBJ2-3; cdr3_aa: CSALLAGDPLDTQYF
clone_size: -; cdr3_length: 15; v_call: TRBV4-1; j_call: TRBJ2-7; cdr3_aa: CASSPRAVSSYEQYF
clone_size: medium-sized; cdr3_length: 14; v_call: TRBV5-4; j_call: TRBJ1-6; cdr3_aa: CASSTTGSLSPLHF
clone_size: -; cdr3_length: 13; v_call: TRBV5-1; j_call: TRBJ1-5; cdr3_aa: CASSKDSRQPQHF
clone_size: -; cdr3_length: 14; v_call: TRBV5-1; j_call: TRBJ2-5; cdr3_aa: CASSLGQSQETQYF
clone_size: medium-sized; cdr3_length: 15; v_call: TRBV30; j_call: TRBJ1-5; cdr3_aa: CAWSVTGSGNQPQHF